This T cell receptor (beta chain) was identified in a study of shared clonotypes between healthy human individuals. A remark on this clone: Its antigen is not identified.

The CDR3 is 15 amino acids. Trimming stripped 5 bases from V and 4 bases from J, with 17 bases between. Germline CDR1 LNHDA, CDR2 SQIVND (reference sequence). Sequencing was performed with immunoSEQ multiplex PCR; in TCRdb, only in-frame clones are kept and a portion is missing. The profile covers some 2,000,000 clones, with approximately 95% appearing a single time and less than 0.15% taken by the ten largest. Study outcomes and limitations: Sequencing depth was a factor that was expected to affect clonotype sharing among donors.

The TCR sequence derives from a man aged 18 to 35 in good health. V usage is TRBV19 and J usage is TRBJ1-2; no firm D call. Sequences were obtained from naive CD4+ T cells sorted from blood. The subset was: CD45RA+ positively selected. The CDR3 loop reads CASSPSRVLGYGYTF. The CDR3 nucleotides are TGTGCCAGTAGTCCTTCTAGGGTTCTCGGCTATGGCTACACCTTC.